This T cell receptor beta chain was recorded in a study of control samples from healthy donors and cancer patients. Per the germline V gene, CDR1 is SGHDT and CDR2 is YYEEEE. V trimming: 0 bases; J trimming: 14 bases; junction bases outside the gene matches: 7. This CDR3 is 12 amino acids long. Some clones are missing from TCRdb's copy, which holds only in-frame ones; the method was immunoSEQ multiplex PCR. This table has roughly 120,000 clones, about 93% appearing once. This receptor was identified in a man aged 45-65 years with head and neck cancer. The genes are TRBV5-6 and TRBJ1-2; 7 bases map to TRBD1. The source material was PBMCs. CDR3 sequence: CASSLGRGRKTF. CDR3 nucleotides: TGTGCCAGCAGCTTGGGTAGGGGGCGAAAGACCTTC. Combining the CDR3 with reference TRBV5-6 and TRBJ1-2 gives the whole variable domain DAGVTQSPTHLIKTRGQQVTLRCSPKSGHDTVSWYQQALGQGPQFIFQYYEEEERQRGNFPDRFSGHQFPNYSSELNVNALLLGDSALYLCASSLGRGRKTFGSGTRLTVV.